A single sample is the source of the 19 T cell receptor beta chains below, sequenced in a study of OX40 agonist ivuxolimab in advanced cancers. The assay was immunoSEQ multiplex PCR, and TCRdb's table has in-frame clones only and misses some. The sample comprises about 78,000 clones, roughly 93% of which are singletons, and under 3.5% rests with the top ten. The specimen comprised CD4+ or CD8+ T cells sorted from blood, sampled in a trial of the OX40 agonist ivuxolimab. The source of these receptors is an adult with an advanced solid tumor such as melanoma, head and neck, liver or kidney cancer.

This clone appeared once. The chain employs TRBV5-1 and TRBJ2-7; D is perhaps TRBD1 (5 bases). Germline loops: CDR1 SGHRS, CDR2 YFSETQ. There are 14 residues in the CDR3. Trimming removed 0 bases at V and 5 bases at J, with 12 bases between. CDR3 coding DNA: TGCGCCAGCAGCTTGGGGGCAGGGTACGACGAGCAGTACTTC. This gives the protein CASSLGAGYDEQYF.

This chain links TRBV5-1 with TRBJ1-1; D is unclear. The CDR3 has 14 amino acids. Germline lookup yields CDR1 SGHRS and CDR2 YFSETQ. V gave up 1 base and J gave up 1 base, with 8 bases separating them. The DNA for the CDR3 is TGCGCCAGCAGCTTGTCCCCATCGAACACTGAAGCTTTCTTT. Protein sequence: CASSLSPSNTEAFF.

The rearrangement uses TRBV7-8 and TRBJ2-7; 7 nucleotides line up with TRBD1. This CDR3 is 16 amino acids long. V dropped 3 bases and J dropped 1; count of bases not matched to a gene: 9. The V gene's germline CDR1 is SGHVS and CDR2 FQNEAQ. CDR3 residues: CASSFLNGQASYEQYF. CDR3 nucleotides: TGTGCCAGCAGCTTCCTCAATGGACAGGCGTCCTACGAGCAGTACTTC.

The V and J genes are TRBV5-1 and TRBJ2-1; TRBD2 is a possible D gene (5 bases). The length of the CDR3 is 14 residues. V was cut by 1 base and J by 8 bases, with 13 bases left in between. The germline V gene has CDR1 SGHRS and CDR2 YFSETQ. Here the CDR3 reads CASSLNGLTHEQFF. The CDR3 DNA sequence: TGCGCCAGCAGCTTGAACGGACTCACCCATGAGCAGTTCTTC.

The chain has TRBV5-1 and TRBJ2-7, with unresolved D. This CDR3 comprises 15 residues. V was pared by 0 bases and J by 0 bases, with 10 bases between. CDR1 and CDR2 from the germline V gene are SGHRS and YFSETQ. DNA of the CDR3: TGCGCCAGCAGCTTGGAGACGACGAACTCCTACGAGCAGTACTTC. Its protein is CASSLETTNSYEQYF.

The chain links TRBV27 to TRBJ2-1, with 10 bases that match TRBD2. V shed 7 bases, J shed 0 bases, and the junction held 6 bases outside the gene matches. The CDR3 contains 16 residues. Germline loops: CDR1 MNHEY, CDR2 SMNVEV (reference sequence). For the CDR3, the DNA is TGTGCCAGCATTAAAAGCGGGGGGGCCTCCTACAATGAGCAGTTCTTC. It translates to CASIKSGGASYNEQFF.

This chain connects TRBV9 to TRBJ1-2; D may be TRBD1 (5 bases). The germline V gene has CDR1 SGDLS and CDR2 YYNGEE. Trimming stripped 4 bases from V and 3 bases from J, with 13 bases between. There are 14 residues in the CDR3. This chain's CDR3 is CASSPQVGDYGYTF. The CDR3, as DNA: TGTGCCAGCAGCCCCCAGGTGGGGGACTATGGCTACACCTTC.

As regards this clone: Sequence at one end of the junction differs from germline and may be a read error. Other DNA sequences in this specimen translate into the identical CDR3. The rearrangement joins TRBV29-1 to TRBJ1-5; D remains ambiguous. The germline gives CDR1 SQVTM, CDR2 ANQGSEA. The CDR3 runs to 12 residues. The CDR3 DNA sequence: TGCAGCGTTGGCCAGGTCAATCAGCCCCAACATTTT. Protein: CSVGQVNQPQHF.

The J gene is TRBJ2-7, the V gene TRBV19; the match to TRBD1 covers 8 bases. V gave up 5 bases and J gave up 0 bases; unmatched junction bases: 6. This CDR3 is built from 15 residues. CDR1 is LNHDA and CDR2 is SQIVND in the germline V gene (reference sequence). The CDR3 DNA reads TGTGCCAGTAGTGTCCGGGACAGGAGCTCCTACGAGCAGTACTTC. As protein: CASSVRDRSSYEQYF.

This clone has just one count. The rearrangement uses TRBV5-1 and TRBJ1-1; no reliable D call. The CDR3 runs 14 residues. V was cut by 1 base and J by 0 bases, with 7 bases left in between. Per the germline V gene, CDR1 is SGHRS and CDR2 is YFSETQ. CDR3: CASSLPSMNTEAFF. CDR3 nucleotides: TGCGCCAGCAGCTTGCCTTCGATGAACACTGAAGCTTTCTTT.

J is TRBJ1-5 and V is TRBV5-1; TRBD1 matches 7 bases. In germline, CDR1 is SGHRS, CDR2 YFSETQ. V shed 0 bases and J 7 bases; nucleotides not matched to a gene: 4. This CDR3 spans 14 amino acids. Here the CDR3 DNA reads TGCGCCAGCAGCTTGGCAGGGGGTGCGCAGCCCCAGCATTTT. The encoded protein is CASSLAGGAQPQHF.

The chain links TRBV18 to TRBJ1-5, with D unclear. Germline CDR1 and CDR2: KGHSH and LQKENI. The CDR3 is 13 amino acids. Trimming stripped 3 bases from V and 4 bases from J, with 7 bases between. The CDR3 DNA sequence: TGTGCCAGCTCACCGGACCCGAATCAGCCCCAGCATTTT. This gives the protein CASSPDPNQPQHF.

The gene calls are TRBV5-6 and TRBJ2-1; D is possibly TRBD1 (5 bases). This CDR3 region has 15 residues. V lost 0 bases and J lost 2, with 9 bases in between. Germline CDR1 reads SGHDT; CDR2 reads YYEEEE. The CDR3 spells CASSLVQGPYNEQFF. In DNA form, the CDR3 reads TGTGCCAGCAGCTTGGTGCAGGGCCCCTACAATGAGCAGTTCTTC.

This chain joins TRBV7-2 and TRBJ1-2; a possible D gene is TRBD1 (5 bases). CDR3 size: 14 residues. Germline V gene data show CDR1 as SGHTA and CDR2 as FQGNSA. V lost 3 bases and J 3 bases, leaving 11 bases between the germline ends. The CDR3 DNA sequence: TGTGCCAGCAGCTTTACCGGAGGGGACTATGGCTACACCTTC. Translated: CASSFTGGDYGYTF.

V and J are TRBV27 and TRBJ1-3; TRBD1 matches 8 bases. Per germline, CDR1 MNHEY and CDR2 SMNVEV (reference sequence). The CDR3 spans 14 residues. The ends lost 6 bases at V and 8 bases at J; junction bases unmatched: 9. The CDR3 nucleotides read TGTGCCAGCAGCTCACAGGGGGGTGAGGACACCATATATTTT. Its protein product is CASSSQGGEDTIYF.

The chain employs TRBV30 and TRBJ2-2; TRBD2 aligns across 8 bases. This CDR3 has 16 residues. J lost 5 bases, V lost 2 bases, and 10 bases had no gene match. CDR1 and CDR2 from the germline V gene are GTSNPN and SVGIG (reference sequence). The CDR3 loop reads CAWSSDGRVRTGELFF. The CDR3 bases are TGTGCCTGGAGTTCAGACGGGAGGGTACGAACCGGGGAGCTGTTTTTT.

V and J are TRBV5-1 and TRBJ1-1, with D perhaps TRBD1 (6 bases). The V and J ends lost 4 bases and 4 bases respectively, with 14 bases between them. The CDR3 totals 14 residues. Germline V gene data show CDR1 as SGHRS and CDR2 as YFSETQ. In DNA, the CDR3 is TGCGCCAGCAGCCCACAGGGAGCGGCCACTGAAGCTTTCTTT. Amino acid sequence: CASSPQGAATEAFF.

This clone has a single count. The CDR3 DNA reads as TGTGCCAGTACCCCGCGGGACTTCGGCGGTGAGCAGTTCTTC. This encodes CASTPRDFGGEQFF. The chain joins TRBV19 to TRBJ2-1; D perhaps matches TRBD2 (6 bases). Trimming took 7 bases from V and 9 from J, leaving 19 bases between them. CDR1 and CDR2 (germline): LNHDA, SQIVND (reference sequence). The CDR3 length is 14 residues.

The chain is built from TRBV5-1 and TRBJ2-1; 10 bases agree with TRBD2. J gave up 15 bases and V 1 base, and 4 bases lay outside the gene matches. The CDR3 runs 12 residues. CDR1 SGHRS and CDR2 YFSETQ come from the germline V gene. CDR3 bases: TGCGCCAGCAGCTTGCTAGCGGGAGTAGGGTTCTTC. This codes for CASSLLAGVGFF. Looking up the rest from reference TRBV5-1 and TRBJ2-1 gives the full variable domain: KAGVTQTPRYLIKTRGQQVTLSCSPISGHRSVSWYQQTPGQGLQFLFEYFSETQRNKGNFPGRFSGRQFSNSRSEMNVSTLELGDSALYLCASSLLAGVGFFGPGTRLTVL.